The next 6 T cell receptor beta chains were all read from a single sample in a study of shared clonotypes between healthy human individuals. Here immunoSEQ multiplex PCR was the method, and the copy in TCRdb shows in-frame clones only, minus some. The repertoire holds 850,000 to 1,200,000 clones, with about 76% as singletons. The sequenced material came from memory CD4+ T cells sorted from blood. Regarding subset: CD45RA-negative fraction. These receptors all come from a man younger than 35 in good health.

Written as DNA, the CDR3 is TGTGCCAGCAGCCAAGGCCAGACCTCAACTAATGAAAAACTGTTTTTT. It specifies CASSQGQTSTNEKLFF. V gene TRBV4-2 combines with J gene TRBJ1-4; no clear D. V dropped 1 base and J dropped 0 bases, with 9 bases sitting between them. This CDR3 has 16 amino acids. Germline assignment: CDR1 LGHNA and CDR2 YNFKEQ.

The table lists this clone with a few counts. This chain joins TRBV5-1 and TRBJ2-2; D is possibly TRBD1 (6 bases). V gave up 4 bases and J gave up 4 bases, with 14 bases separating them. Germline lookup yields CDR1 SGHRS and CDR2 YFSETQ. The CDR3 runs 15 residues. DNA for the CDR3: TGCGCCAGCAGCCCTCAGGGGTCGGGCACCGGGGAGCTGTTTTTT. This encodes CASSPQGSGTGELFF.

This clone was counted a single time. The chain carries TRBV30 and TRBJ2-2; TRBD1 aligns across 9 bases. V shed 4 bases and J 4 bases; nucleotides not matched to a gene: 7. Germline V lookup: CDR1 GTSNPN, CDR2 SVGIG (reference sequence). The CDR3 has 15 residues. In DNA form, the CDR3 reads TGTGCCTGGATACAGGGGGCACGGGGCACCGGGGAGCTGTTTTTT. This encodes CAWIQGARGTGELFF.

This chain joins TRBV18 and TRBJ1-1; no reliable D call. CDR1 and CDR2 (germline): KGHSH, LQKENI. The CDR3 runs 15 residues. V lost 4 bases to trimming and J lost 0 bases, with 12 bases between them. The CDR3 is CASSRYRRMNTEAFF. CDR3 DNA: TGTGCCAGCTCACGATACAGACGCATGAACACTGAAGCTTTCTTT.

J is TRBJ1-1 and V is TRBV7-8, with TRBD1 matching 7 bases. CDR1 and CDR2 (germline): SGHVS, FQNEAQ. The CDR3 loop spans 13 amino acids. The V segment lost 4 bases and the J segment 5 bases; nucleotides outside the gene matches: 4. The CDR3 reads CASSSTGYTEAFF. As DNA, the CDR3 is TGTGCCAGCAGCTCGACAGGGTATACTGAAGCTTTCTTT.

Comments on this clone: One junction end disagrees with the germline gene, perhaps due to a read error. The chain employs TRBV14 and TRBJ2-4; D possibly corresponds to TRBD2 (6 bases). The CDR3 spans 13 residues. Germline CDR1 is SGHDN and CDR2 is FVKESK. The CDR3 sequence: CASSQDGGGIMDF. Written as DNA, the CDR3 is TGTGCCAGCAGCCAAGATGGTGGGGGGATAATGGACTTC.